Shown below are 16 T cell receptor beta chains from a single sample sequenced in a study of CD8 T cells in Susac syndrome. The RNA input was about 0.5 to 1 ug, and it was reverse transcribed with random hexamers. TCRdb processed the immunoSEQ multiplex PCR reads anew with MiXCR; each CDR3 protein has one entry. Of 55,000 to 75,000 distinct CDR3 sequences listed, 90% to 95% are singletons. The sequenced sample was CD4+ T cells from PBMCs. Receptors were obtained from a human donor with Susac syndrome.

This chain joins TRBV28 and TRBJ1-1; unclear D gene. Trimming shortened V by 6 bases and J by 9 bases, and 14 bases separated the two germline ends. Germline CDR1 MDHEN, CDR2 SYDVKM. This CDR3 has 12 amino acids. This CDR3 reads CASRTSRGKAFF. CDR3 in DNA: TGTGCCAGCAGGACCTCTCGGGGAAAAGCTTTCTTT.

The CDR3 loop is CASSHDRSGAETQYF. In DNA, the CDR3 is TGCGCCAGCAGCCACGACCGGTCCGGGGCGGAGACCCAGTACTTC. This sequence joins TRBV5-1 and TRBJ2-5; D may match TRBD1 or TRBD2 (5 bases each). Trimming shortened V by 4 bases and J by 5 bases, and 18 bases separated the two germline ends. CDR1 and CDR2 from the germline V gene are SGHRS and YFSETQ. The CDR3 consists of 15 residues. Full variable domain (outside the CDR3, taken from reference TRBV5-1 and TRBJ2-5): KAGVTQTPRYLIKTRGQQVTLSCSPISGHRSVSWYQQTPGQGLQFLFEYFSETQRNKGNFPGRFSGRQFSNSRSEMNVSTLELGDSALYLCASSHDRSGAETQYFGPGTRLLVL.

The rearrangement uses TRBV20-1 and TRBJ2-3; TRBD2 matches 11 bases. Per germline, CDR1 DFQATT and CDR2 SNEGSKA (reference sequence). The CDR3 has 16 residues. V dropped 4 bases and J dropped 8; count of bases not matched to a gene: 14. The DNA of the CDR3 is TGCAGTGCTACCCATAGCGGGGGGGTGACACATGGTACGCAGTATTTT. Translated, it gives CSATHSGGVTHGTQYF.

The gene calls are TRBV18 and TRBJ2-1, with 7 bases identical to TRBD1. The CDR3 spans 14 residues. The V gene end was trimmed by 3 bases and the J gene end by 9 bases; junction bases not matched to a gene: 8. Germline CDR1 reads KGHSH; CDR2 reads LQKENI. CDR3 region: CASSPEGARSEQFF. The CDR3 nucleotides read TGTGCCAGCTCACCCGAGGGGGCGCGGAGTGAGCAGTTCTTC.

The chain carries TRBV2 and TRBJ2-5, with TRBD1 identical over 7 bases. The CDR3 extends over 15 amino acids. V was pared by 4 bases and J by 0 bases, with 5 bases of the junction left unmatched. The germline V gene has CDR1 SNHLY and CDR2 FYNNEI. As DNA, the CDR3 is TGTGCCAGCAGTGGAGACAGGGAGTACCAAGAGACCCAGTACTTC. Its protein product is CASSGDREYQETQYF.

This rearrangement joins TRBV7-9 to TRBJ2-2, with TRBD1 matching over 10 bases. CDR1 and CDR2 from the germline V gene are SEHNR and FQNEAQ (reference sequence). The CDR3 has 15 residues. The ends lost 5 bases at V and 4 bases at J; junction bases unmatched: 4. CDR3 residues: CASSVDRGLTGELFF. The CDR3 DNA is TGTGCCAGCAGCGTTGACAGGGGGCTCACCGGGGAGCTGTTTTTT.

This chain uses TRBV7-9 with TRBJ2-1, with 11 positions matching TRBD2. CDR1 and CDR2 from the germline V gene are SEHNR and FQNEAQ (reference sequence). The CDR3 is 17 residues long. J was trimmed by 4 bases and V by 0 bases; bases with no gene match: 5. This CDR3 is CASSLALRTSGYNEQFF. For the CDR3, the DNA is TGTGCCAGCAGCTTAGCGCTGAGGACTAGCGGGTACAATGAGCAGTTCTTC.

The CDR3 bases are TGTGCCAGCAGTCCAGGGGGCTATTATGGCACTGAAGCTTTCTTT. This sequence encodes CASSPGGYYGTEAFF. The gene calls are TRBV28 and TRBJ1-1; the match to TRBD1 covers 8 bases. The trim removed 5 bases at V and 4 bases at J, leaving 9 bases unmatched. The CDR3 has 15 residues. Germline V gene lookup returns CDR1 MDHEN and CDR2 SYDVKM.

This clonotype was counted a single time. The CDR3 nucleotides read TGTGCCAGCAGTGTTGCCTCGTCCCAATACTACGAGCAGTACTTC. Translating it yields CASSVASSQYYEQYF. The chain links TRBV28 to TRBJ2-7, with D unresolved. Trimming left V 5 bases short and J 3 bases short, with 17 bases between. Germline V CDR1 and CDR2: MDHEN, SYDVKM. CDR3 length: 15 residues.

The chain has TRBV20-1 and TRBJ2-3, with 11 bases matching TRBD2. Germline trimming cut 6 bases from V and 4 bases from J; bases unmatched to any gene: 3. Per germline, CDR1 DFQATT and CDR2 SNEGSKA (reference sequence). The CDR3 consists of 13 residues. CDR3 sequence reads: CSAPSGGSDTQYF. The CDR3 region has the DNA TGCAGTGCGCCTAGCGGGGGGTCAGATACGCAGTATTTT.

The CDR3 here is CSARNRGDNGGELFF. DNA for the CDR3: TGCAGTGCTAGGAACAGGGGCGATAACGGCGGGGAGCTGTTTTTT. The chain couples TRBV20-1 to TRBJ2-2; 7 bases agree with TRBD1. This CDR3 spans 15 amino acids. V lost 3 bases and J lost 7; bases outside the gene matches: 11. In germline, CDR1 is DFQATT, CDR2 SNEGSKA (reference sequence).

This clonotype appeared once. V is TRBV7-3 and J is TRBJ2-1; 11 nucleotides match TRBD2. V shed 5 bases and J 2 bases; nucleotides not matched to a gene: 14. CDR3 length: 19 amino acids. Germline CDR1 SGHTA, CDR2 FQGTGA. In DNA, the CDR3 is TGTGCCAGCAGCAAACCGGGACTAGCGGAGCTCCGGACCTACAATGAGCAGTTCTTC. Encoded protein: CASSKPGLAELRTYNEQFF.

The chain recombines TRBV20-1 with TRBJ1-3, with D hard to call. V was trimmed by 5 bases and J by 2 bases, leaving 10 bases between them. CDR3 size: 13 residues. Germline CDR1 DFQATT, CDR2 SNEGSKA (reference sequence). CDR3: CSASVLAGNTIYF. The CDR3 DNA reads TGCAGTGCTTCTGTTCTGGCTGGAAACACCATATATTTT.

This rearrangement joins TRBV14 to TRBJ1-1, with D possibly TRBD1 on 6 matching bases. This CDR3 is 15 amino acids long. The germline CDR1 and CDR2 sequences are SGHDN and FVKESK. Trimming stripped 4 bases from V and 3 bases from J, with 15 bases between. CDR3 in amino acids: CASSPGGLGDTEAFF. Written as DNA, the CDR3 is TGTGCCAGCAGCCCTGGGGGCCTGGGGGACACTGAAGCTTTCTTT.

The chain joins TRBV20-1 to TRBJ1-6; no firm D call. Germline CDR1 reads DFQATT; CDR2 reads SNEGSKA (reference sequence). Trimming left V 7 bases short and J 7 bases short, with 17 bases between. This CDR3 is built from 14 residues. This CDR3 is CSESLAQRNSPLHF. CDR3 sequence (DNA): TGCAGTGAGAGCCTGGCACAGAGAAATTCACCCCTCCACTTT.

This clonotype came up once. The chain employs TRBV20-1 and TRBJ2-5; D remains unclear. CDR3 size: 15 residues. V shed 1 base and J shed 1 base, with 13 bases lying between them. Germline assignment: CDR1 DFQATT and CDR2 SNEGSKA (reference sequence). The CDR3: CSARVPQFSQETQYF. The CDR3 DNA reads TGCAGTGCTAGAGTTCCTCAGTTTTCCCAAGAGACCCAGTACTTC.